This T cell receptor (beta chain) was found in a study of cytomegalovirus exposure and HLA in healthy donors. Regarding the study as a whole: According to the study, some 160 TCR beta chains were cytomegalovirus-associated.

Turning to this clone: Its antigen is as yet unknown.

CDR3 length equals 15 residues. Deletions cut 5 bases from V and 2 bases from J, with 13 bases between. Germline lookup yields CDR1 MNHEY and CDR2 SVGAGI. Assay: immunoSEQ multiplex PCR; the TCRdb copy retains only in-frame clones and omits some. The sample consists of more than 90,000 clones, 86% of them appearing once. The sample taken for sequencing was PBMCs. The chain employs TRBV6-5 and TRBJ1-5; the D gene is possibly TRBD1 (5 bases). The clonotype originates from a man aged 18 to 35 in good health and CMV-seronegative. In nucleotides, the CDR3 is TGTGCCAGCAGTAACCAGGGAGGCGGCAATCAGCCCCAGCATTTT. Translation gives CASSNQGGGNQPQHF.